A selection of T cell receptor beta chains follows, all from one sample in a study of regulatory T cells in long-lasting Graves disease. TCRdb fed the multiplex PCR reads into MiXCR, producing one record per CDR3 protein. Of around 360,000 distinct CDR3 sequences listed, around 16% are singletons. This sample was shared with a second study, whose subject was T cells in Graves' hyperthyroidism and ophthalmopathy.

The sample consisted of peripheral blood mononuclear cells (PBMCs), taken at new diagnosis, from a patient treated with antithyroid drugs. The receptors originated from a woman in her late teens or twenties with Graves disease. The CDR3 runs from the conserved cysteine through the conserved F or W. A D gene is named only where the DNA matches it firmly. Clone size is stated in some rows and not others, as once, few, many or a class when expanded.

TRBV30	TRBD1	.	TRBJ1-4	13	CAWSQGGDEKLFF	TGTGCCTGGAGTCAGGGGGGGGATGAAAAACTGTTTTTT
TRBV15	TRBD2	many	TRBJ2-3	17	CATSPRATSGVSDTQYF	TGTGCCACCAGCCCGAGAGCGACTAGCGGGGTTTCTGATACGCAGTATTTT
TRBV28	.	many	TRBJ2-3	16	CASSPRRLPSTDTQYF	TGTGCCAGCAGTCCCCGGCGTCTACCTAGCACAGATACGCAGTATTTT
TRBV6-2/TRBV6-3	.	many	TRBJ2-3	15	CASSSSPSAGDTQYF	TGTGCCAGCAGTTCCTCTCCCTCCGCGGGGGATACGCAGTATTTT
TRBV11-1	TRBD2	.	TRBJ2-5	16	CASSLLGGRAEETQYF	TGTGCCAGCAGCTTATTAGGCGGGAGGGCCGAAGAGACCCAGTACTTC
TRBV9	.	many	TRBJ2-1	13	CASSVVLGSWQFF	TGTGCCAGCAGCGTAGTACTGGGGTCCTGGCAGTTCTTC
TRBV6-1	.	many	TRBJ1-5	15	CASSAGRASNQPQHF	TGTGCCAGCAGTGCCGGCAGAGCTAGCAATCAGCCCCAGCATTTT
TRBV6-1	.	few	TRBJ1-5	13	CASRWRVNQPQHF	TGTGCCAGCAGGTGGAGGGTCAATCAGCCCCAGCATTTT
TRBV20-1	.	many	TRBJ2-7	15	CSARGAEGSSYEQYF	TGCAGTGCTAGAGGGGCCGAGGGCAGCTCCTACGAGCAGTACTTC
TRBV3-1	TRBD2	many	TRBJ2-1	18	CASSQEVLLAGGYNEQFF	TGTGCCAGCAGCCAAGAAGTTCTGCTAGCGGGAGGGTACAATGAGCAGTTCTTC
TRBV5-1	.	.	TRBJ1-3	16	CASSPRDLTSGNTIYF	TGCGCCAGCAGCCCGAGGGATTTAACCTCTGGAAACACCATATATTTT
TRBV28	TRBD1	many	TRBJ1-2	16	CASSPWDSTLSLGYTF	TGTGCCAGCAGTCCGTGGGACAGTACCCTTTCCCTAGGCTACACCTTC
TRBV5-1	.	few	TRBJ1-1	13	CASSSEVNTEAFF	TGCGCCAGCAGCTCCGAGGTGAACACTGAAGCTTTCTTT
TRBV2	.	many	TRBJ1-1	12	CASHDQNTEAFF	TGTGCCAGCCACGACCAGAACACTGAAGCTTTCTTT
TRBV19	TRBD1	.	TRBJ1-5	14	CAIGTDYSNQPQHF	TGTGCCATTGGGACAGATTATAGCAATCAGCCCCAGCATTTT
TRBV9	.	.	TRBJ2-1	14	CASSDRGTANEQFF	TGTGCCAGCAGCGACCGCGGGACGGCTAATGAGCAGTTCTTC
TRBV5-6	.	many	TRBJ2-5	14	CASSLGGMQETQYF	TGTGCCAGCAGCTTAGGAGGGATGCAAGAGACCCAGTACTTC
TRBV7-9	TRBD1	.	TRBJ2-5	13	CASSRQGRETQYF	TGTGCCAGCAGCCGACAGGGGAGAGAGACCCAGTACTTC
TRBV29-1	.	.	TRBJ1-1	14	CSVVGHREGTEAFF	TGCAGCGTTGTGGGCCACAGGGAGGGCACTGAAGCTTTCTTT
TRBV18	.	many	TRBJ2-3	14	CASSPVIGTDTQYF	TGTGCCAGCTCACCAGTGATAGGGACAGATACGCAGTATTTT
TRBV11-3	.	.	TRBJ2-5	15	CASSLGLAGRETQYF	TGTGCCAGCAGCTTAGGATTGGCGGGAAGGGAGACCCAGTACTTC
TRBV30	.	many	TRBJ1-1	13	CAWSFSSPAEAFF	TGTGCCTGGAGTTTCTCCTCCCCGGCTGAAGCTTTCTTT
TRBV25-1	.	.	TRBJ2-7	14	CASSPRRDSYEQYF	TGTGCCAGCAGTCCGCGGCGGGACTCCTACGAGCAGTACTTC
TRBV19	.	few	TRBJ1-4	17	CASSSRDGHPTNEKLFF	TGTGCCAGTAGTTCCCGGGACGGACATCCAACTAATGAAAAACTGTTTTTT
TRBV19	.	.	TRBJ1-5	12	CASNSRDQPQHF	TGTGCCAGTAACAGCCGAGATCAGCCCCAGCATTTT
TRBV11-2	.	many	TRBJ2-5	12	CASSLETGTQYF	TGTGCCAGCAGCTTAGAGACGGGGACCCAGTACTTC
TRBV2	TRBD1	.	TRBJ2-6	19	CASSLSGTGRGSGANVLTF	TGTGCCAGCAGTTTGTCCGGGACAGGGCGTGGGTCTGGGGCCAACGTCCTGACTTTC